The 18 T cell receptor beta chains reported below all come from one sample, sequenced in a study of CXCR3 chemokines and chemotherapy response in bladder cancer. MiXCR, applied by TCRdb to the PCR reads, yields one record per CDR3 protein. The repertoire has some 2,500 distinct CDR3 sequences, about a sixth of them found once; the top ten carry 25% to 30%. The sample was taken from a patient whose treatment included neoadjuvant chemotherapy. The origin of the receptors is a human donor with bladder cancer that responded to neoadjuvant chemotherapy.

This clonotype was detected only a few times. A far larger clone differs by one base, so this is likely a read error. V gene TRBV29-1 combines with J gene TRBJ2-1; D might be TRBD1 (5 bases). Trimming removed 6 bases from V and 10 bases from J, with 16 bases in between. Germline V CDR1 and CDR2: SQVTM, ANQGSEA. The CDR3 is made up of 12 amino acids. The DNA for the CDR3 is TGCAGCGTCACAGGCGAATACTACGAGCAGTTCTTC. It specifies CSVTGEYYEQFF.

Within the sample, this clonotype is medium-sized. The J gene is TRBJ2-7, the V gene TRBV5-4; no firm D call. The CDR3 covers 11 residues. Germline CDR1 and CDR2: SGHNT and YYREEE (reference sequence). V gave up 4 bases and J gave up 6 bases, with 8 bases separating them. The CDR3 spells CASSAHSEQYF. DNA for the CDR3: TGTGCCAGCAGCGCTCACTCCGAGCAGTACTTC.

Remarks on this clonotype: A far larger clone is only one base removed, so a read error is likely. V gene TRBV6-1 combines with J gene TRBJ2-1; the match to TRBD2 covers 8 bases. The CDR3 is made up of 15 amino acids. V shed 1 base and J 10 bases; nucleotides not matched to a gene: 9. The germline V gene has CDR1 MNHNS and CDR2 SASEGT. The CDR3 DNA follows: TGTGCCAGCAGTGAAGGTAGCGGGGCCTCCTACGAGCAGTTCTTC. Translating gives CASSEGSGASYEQFF.

By share, this clonotype ranks as medium-sized (0.01 to 0.1%). The rearrangement uses TRBV27 and TRBJ2-1; the match to TRBD1 covers 7 bases. The CDR3 runs 15 residues. Per germline, CDR1 MNHEY and CDR2 SMNVEV (reference sequence). The junction had 12 bases not matched to a gene; V was cut back by 6 bases and J by 7 bases. In DNA, the CDR3 is TGTGCCAGCAGACCCAGACAGGGAAACAGAAATGAGCAGTTCTTC. As protein: CASRPRQGNRNEQFF.

On this clonotype: A far larger clone is a single base away, which makes a read error likely. This sequence joins TRBV6-5 and TRBJ2-1; 9 nucleotides line up with TRBD1. The end of the DNA aligns better with TRBJ2-7, so the J call may be wrong. CDR3 length: 16 amino acids. Germline V gives CDR1 MNHEY, CDR2 SVGAGI. The CDR3 sequence: CASSYDSGTGNYKQYF. CDR3 in DNA: TGTGCCAGCAGTTACGATTCCGGGACAGGGAACTACAAGCAGTACTTC.

This clonotype was detected ten times or more. The V gene is TRBV6-5, the J gene TRBJ1-1; D gene unclear. The germline CDR1 and CDR2 sequences are MNHEY and SVGAGI. V lost 0 bases and J 7 bases, leaving 12 bases between the germline ends. CDR3 length: 14 amino acids. The CDR3 loop is CASSYSRGFGEAFF. CDR3 DNA: TGTGCCAGCAGTTACTCGCGAGGGTTTGGTGAAGCTTTCTTT.

This chain uses TRBV7-9 with TRBJ1-1; the match to TRBD1 covers 8 bases. Germline V gene sequence: CDR1 SEHNR, CDR2 FQNEAQ (reference sequence). This CDR3 comprises 14 residues. Losses at the gene ends were 7 bases for V and 1 base for J; bases not matched to a gene: 5. In DNA, the CDR3 is TGTGCCAGCACCCTAGGACAGGGGAACACTGAAGCTTTCTTT. Protein sequence: CASTLGQGNTEAFF.

This clonotype was seen at least ten times. This chain links TRBV19 with TRBJ1-5; D is uncertain. Between the trimmed V and J ends, which lost 1 base and 0 bases, there was a span of 4 bases. Germline CDR1 reads LNHDA; CDR2 reads SQIVND (reference sequence). This CDR3 has 14 residues. CDR3: CASSIGSSNQPQHF. The CDR3 DNA reads as TGTGCCAGTAGTATAGGGAGTAGCAATCAGCCCCAGCATTTT.

Within the sample, this clonotype is medium-sized. DNA for the CDR3: TGTGCCAGTAGTTCCTCCGGGACAGGGGGCGGGGGCAATCAGCCCCAGCATTTT. As protein: CASSSSGTGGGGNQPQHF. The chain joins TRBV19 to TRBJ1-5, with 12 bases that match TRBD1. After removal of 5 bases from V and 2 bases from J, the junction contained 10 bases not matched to a gene. Germline CDR1 and CDR2: LNHDA and SQIVND (reference sequence). The CDR3 has 18 amino acids. Based on the CDR3 plus reference TRBV19 and TRBJ1-5, the full variable domain is DGGITQSPKYLFRKEGQNVTLSCEQNLNHDAMYWYRQDPGQGLRLIYYSQIVNDFQKGDIAEGYSVSREKKESFPLTVTSAQKNPTAFYLCASSSSGTGGGGNQPQHFGDGTRLSIL.

This clonotype was detected ten times or more. This chain uses TRBV11-2 with TRBJ2-1; D remains unclear. In germline, CDR1 is SGHAT, CDR2 FQNNGV. V lost 5 bases and J lost 0, with 11 bases in between. The CDR3 totals 15 residues. The DNA of the CDR3 is TGTGCCAGCAGCCCACCACAGAGCTCCTACAATGAGCAGTTCTTC. It translates to CASSPPQSSYNEQFF.

This clonotype turned up a few times. The chain uses TRBV20-1 and TRBJ2-7; 7 bases agree with TRBD1. Germline V gene sequence: CDR1 DFQATT, CDR2 SNEGSKA (reference sequence). This CDR3 is built from 14 residues. Trimming at V came to 5 bases and at J to 2 bases, leaving 9 bases not matched to a gene. The chain's CDR3 is CSARTRGLTYEQYF. As DNA, the CDR3 is TGCAGTGCTCGCACAAGGGGGCTTACCTACGAGCAGTACTTC.

This clonotype is medium-sized (0.01 to 0.1%) in the sample. This chain connects TRBV5-4 to TRBJ1-1; 10 bases align to TRBD1. Per the germline V gene, CDR1 is SGHNT and CDR2 is YYREEE (reference sequence). J lost 4 bases, V lost 4 bases, and 13 bases had no gene match. This CDR3 has 17 amino acids. The CDR3 DNA sequence: TGTGCCAGCAGCCCCGGGGGGGGACAGGGGTTGCTCACTGAAGCTTTCTTT. Residues: CASSPGGGQGLLTEAFF.

The chain joins TRBV11-2 to TRBJ1-1, with D unclear. Germline CDR1 SGHAT, CDR2 FQNNGV. V lost 5 bases and J 4 bases, leaving 11 bases between the germline ends. This CDR3 is built from 13 residues. CDR3 region: CASSPFGVTEAFF. The CDR3 DNA sequence: TGTGCCAGCAGCCCTTTTGGAGTCACTGAAGCTTTCTTT.

This clonotype appeared many times. The chain combines TRBV12-3 or TRBV12-4 with TRBJ1-1, with D perhaps matching TRBD1 (5 bases). The CDR3 has 15 residues. Trimming left V 3 bases short and J 1 base short, with 12 bases between. The CDR3 DNA follows: TGTGCCAGCAGTTTTGTATTGGGGGAGAACACTGAAGCTTTCTTT. Its translation is CASSFVLGENTEAFF.

In this sample, this clonotype turned up a few times. This chain joins TRBV9 and TRBJ2-3; 8 nucleotides align to TRBD2. V was clipped by 6 bases and J by 4 bases; unmatched bases: 7. CDR1 and CDR2 from the germline V gene are SGDLS and YYNGEE. This CDR3 spans 14 amino acids. The CDR3 spells CASTDSGTSDTQYF. In nucleotides, the CDR3 is TGTGCCAGCACAGATAGCGGGACCTCAGATACGCAGTATTTT.

This clonotype is deemed medium-sized. The chain uses TRBV7-2 and TRBJ2-1; D remains unclear. V lost 5 bases, J lost 1 base, and 9 bases lay in between. Germline lookup yields CDR1 SGHTA and CDR2 FQGNSA. The CDR3 is made up of 14 amino acids. The CDR3 DNA is TGTGCCAGCAGCCAGGTGGGGTCCTACAATGAGCAGTTCTTC. It translates to CASSQVGSYNEQFF.

Sample share makes this clonotype large. The chain recombines TRBV6-2 or TRBV6-3 with TRBJ1-2; D is undetermined. Trimming took 0 bases from V and 4 from J, leaving 12 bases between them. CDR3 length: 15 residues. Germline V CDR1 and CDR2: MNHEY, SVGEGT. The CDR3 sequence is CASSYSSTSRYGYTF. In nucleotides, the CDR3 is TGTGCCAGCAGTTACTCATCCACAAGTCGCTATGGCTACACCTTC.

By frequency in the sample, this clonotype is large. The rearrangement links TRBV6-1 to TRBJ2-3, with 13 nucleotides matching TRBD2. The length of the CDR3 is 17 residues. The ends lost 3 bases at V and 4 bases at J; junction bases unmatched: 7. Germline CDR1 and CDR2: MNHNS and SASEGT. For the CDR3, the DNA is TGTGCCAGCAGTGACGTCCGGACTAGCGGGGGCCCAGATACGCAGTATTTT. It specifies CASSDVRTSGGPDTQYF.